A single sample gave rise to the 24 T cell receptor beta chains below, sequenced in a study of identical twins. MiXCR, run by TCRdb on the 5' RACE reads, gives a single entry per CDR3 protein. The data contain about 920,000 distinct CDR3 sequences, 9% to 15% of them singletons. In addition, the sample was reused for a study of yellow fever vaccine responses in identical twins.

Sequenced: PBMCs. These receptors were obtained from a woman between 18 and 29 years old in good health.

V gene TRBV5-1 combines with J gene TRBJ2-7; 7 bases align to TRBD2. Germline CDR1 reads SGHRS; CDR2 reads YFSETQ. CDR3 length: 14 amino acids. The V and J ends lost 4 bases and 6 bases, in that order; junction bases with no gene match: 10. The CDR3 DNA is TGCGCCAGCAGCGCAAGCTTCCCTAGCGGCGAGCAGTACGTC. Translating it yields CASSASFPSGEQYV.

V usage is TRBV20-1 and J usage is TRBJ2-1; 8 bases match TRBD1. J was trimmed by 2 bases and V by 6 bases; bases with no gene match: 6. Germline V gene lookup returns CDR1 DFQATT and CDR2 SNEGSKA (reference sequence). This CDR3 has 14 amino acids. The CDR3 bases are TGCAGTGCCTCGGACAGGGACACCTACAATGAGCAGTTCTTC. It codes for CSASDRDTYNEQFF.

The chain links TRBV27 to TRBJ2-1; D uncertain. The CDR3 is 12 residues long. CDR1 is MNHEY and CDR2 is SMNVEV in the germline V gene (reference sequence). V lost 0 bases to trimming and J lost 11 bases, with 8 bases between them. Here the CDR3 reads CASSLSRGQQFF. In DNA form, the CDR3 reads TGTGCCAGCAGTTTATCTCGCGGCCAGCAGTTCTTC.

The rearrangement uses TRBV12-3 or TRBV12-4 and TRBJ1-1, with 9 bases fitting TRBD1. This CDR3 region has 13 residues. J lost 11 bases, V lost 5 bases, and 9 bases had no gene match. The CDR3 DNA follows: TGTGCCAGCAGTCTCCGGGACAGGGCTTTTGCTTTCTTT. As protein: CASSLRDRAFAFF.

In its sample, this clonotype was seen a few times. This chain joins TRBV10-3 and TRBJ2-1; perhaps D is TRBD1 or TRBD2 (7 bases each). Deletions cut 3 bases from V and 7 bases from J, with 16 bases between. The CDR3 totals 15 residues. Germline assignment: CDR1 ENHRY and CDR2 SYGVKD. This chain's CDR3 is CAISDMSGTVNEQFF. In DNA form, the CDR3 reads TGTGCCATCAGTGACATGAGCGGGACAGTAAATGAGCAGTTCTTC.

This clonotype was observed at least ten times. The chain carries TRBV9 and TRBJ2-3; D could derive from TRBD1 or TRBD2 (5 bases each). The germline V gene has CDR1 SGDLS and CDR2 YYNGEE. V shed 0 bases and J shed 0 bases, with 5 bases lying between them. This CDR3 is built from 14 residues. The CDR3 reads CASSVGGSTDTQYF. CDR3 in DNA: TGTGCCAGCAGCGTAGGGGGGAGCACAGATACGCAGTATTTT.

This clonotype was counted ten times or more. The gene calls are TRBV10-2 and TRBJ2-7, with 8 bases fitting TRBD2. J was trimmed by 5 bases and V by 6 bases; bases with no gene match: 12. The V gene's germline CDR1 is WSHSY and CDR2 SAAADI. CDR3 length: 15 residues. The CDR3 region is CASSDRRGARNEQYV. The CDR3 DNA follows: TGCGCCAGCAGCGATCGGCGGGGGGCGCGGAACGAGCAGTACGTC.

This chain uses TRBV5-6 with TRBJ2-7; the match to TRBD1 covers 9 bases. Germline V CDR1 and CDR2: SGHDT, YYEEEE. This CDR3 has 14 residues. The ends lost 4 bases at V and 4 bases at J; junction bases unmatched: 6. The CDR3 region is CASSVPGQGYEQYV. DNA for the CDR3: TGTGCCAGCAGCGTACCGGGACAGGGTTACGAGCAGTACGTC.

The table lists this clonotype with a few counts. The chain recombines TRBV5-1 with TRBJ2-7, with D unresolved. Looked up from germline, CDR1 is SGHRS and CDR2 is YFSETQ. V gave up 0 bases and J gave up 2 bases, with 12 bases separating them. The CDR3 length is 15 residues. The CDR3 DNA is TGCGCCAGCAGCTTGGGGGATTACCTAACCTACGAGCAGTACTTC. Residues: CASSLGDYLTYEQYF.

This clonotype was picked up a small number of times. This chain connects TRBV5-1 to TRBJ2-4, with 14 bases lining up with TRBD2. Germline CDR1 and CDR2: SGHRS and YFSETQ. The CDR3 consists of 16 residues. V shed 4 bases and J 6 bases; nucleotides not matched to a gene: 6. The CDR3 loop reads CASSRGLAGGLNIQYF. In nucleotides, the CDR3 is TGCGCCAGCAGCCGCGGACTAGCGGGGGGCTTAAACATTCAGTACTTC.

There are a few counts of this clonotype. The chain recombines TRBV20-1 with TRBJ2-5; 11 bases align to TRBD2. The CDR3 totals 14 residues. Trimming removed 6 bases from V and 2 bases from J; junction bases left unmatched: 5. CDR1 and CDR2 from the germline V gene are DFQATT and SNEGSKA (reference sequence). CDR3 nucleotides: TGCAGTGCCAAACTAGCGGGGGTGCAAGAGACCCAGTACTTC. Protein: CSAKLAGVQETQYF.

V is TRBV3-1 and J is TRBJ2-5; the match to TRBD1 covers 8 bases. Losses at the gene ends were 6 bases for V and 4 bases for J; bases not matched to a gene: 7. Germline V gene data show CDR1 as LGHDT and CDR2 as YNNKEL (reference sequence). This CDR3 comprises 14 residues. The CDR3 DNA follows: TGTGCCAGCAGGGCCATGACAGGGGTAGAGACCCAGTACTTC. Protein product: CASRAMTGVETQYF.

This clonotype was detected only a few times. The chain combines TRBV5-1 with TRBJ2-7, with a weak D call TRBD1 (7 bases). V was cut by 2 bases and J by 2 bases, with 11 bases left in between. CDR1 and CDR2 from the germline V gene are SGHRS and YFSETQ. This CDR3 has 14 residues. CDR3 DNA: TGCGCCAGCAGCTTCCAGGGGGAGGCCTACGAGCAGTACGTC. Protein product: CASSFQGEAYEQYV.

This chain connects TRBV5-1 to TRBJ2-5, with 14 bases that match TRBD2. The CDR3 consists of 17 residues. With 2 bases clipped from V and 0 bases from J, the junction kept 3 bases outside the gene matches. Germline assignment: CDR1 SGHRS and CDR2 YFSETQ. The CDR3 DNA reads as TGCGCCAGCAGCTTCGGGACTAGCGGGAGATACCAAGAGACCCAGTACTTC. It is translated as CASSFGTSGRYQETQYF.

The chain links TRBV15 to TRBJ2-1; 8 positions match TRBD2. J lost 5 bases, V lost 5 bases, and 14 bases had no gene match. Looked up from germline, CDR1 is LNHNV and CDR2 is YYDKDF (reference sequence). This CDR3 spans 17 amino acids. The CDR3 region is CATSPSPLAADNNEQFF. CDR3 nucleotides: TGTGCCACCAGCCCCTCCCCACTAGCGGCAGACAACAATGAGCAGTTCTTC.

This clonotype was found many times. The chain couples TRBV9 to TRBJ1-1; D is unclear. This CDR3 has 14 residues. V lost 0 bases and J lost 4, with 10 bases in between. The germline gives CDR1 SGDLS, CDR2 YYNGEE. The CDR3 bases are TGTGCCAGCAGCGTAGATTCTGGTCGCACTGAAGCTTTCTTT. Translation gives CASSVDSGRTEAFF.

This chain joins TRBV10-3 and TRBJ2-7; D uncertain. V was shortened by 2 bases and J by 6 bases, with 11 bases between the two germline ends. The germline CDR1 and CDR2 sequences are ENHRY and SYGVKD. The CDR3 length is 13 residues. For the CDR3, the DNA is TGTGCCATCAGTGAGAGGGCCCCCATCGAGCAGTACTTC. Translating gives CAISERAPIEQYF.

This sequence joins TRBV18 and TRBJ2-1, with 10 bases fitting TRBD2. The trim removed 0 bases at V and 0 bases at J, leaving 5 bases unmatched. The CDR3 contains 18 residues. Germline-derived CDR1 and CDR2 are KGHSH and LQKENI. The CDR3 region is CASSPPTSGSSSYNEQFF. CDR3 in DNA: TGTGCCAGCTCACCACCGACTAGCGGGTCCAGCTCCTACAATGAGCAGTTCTTC. Drawing the rest from reference TRBV18 and TRBJ2-1, the complete variable domain is NAGVMQNPRHLVRRRGQEARLRCSPMKGHSHVYWYRQLPEEGLKFMVYLQKENIIDESGMPKERFSAEFPKEGPSILRIQQVVRGDSAAYFCASSPPTSGSSSYNEQFFGPGTRLTVL.

At least ten counts were recorded for this clonotype. The CDR3 here is CASSSGRNTIYF. The CDR3, as DNA: TGTGCCAGCAGCTCCGGGAGGAACACCATATATTTT. V and J are TRBV12-3 or TRBV12-4 and TRBJ1-3, with D hard to call. Trimming left V 6 bases short and J 7 bases short, with 10 bases between. The CDR3 is made up of 12 amino acids.

CDR3: CSARVDGPGPDTQYF. CDR3 nucleotides: TGCAGTGCTAGAGTGGACGGACCCGGGCCAGATACGCAGTATTTT. V usage is TRBV20-1 and J usage is TRBJ2-3; D unclear. V was pared by 1 base and J by 4 bases, with 15 bases between. The CDR3 loop spans 15 amino acids. From germline, CDR1 is DFQATT and CDR2 SNEGSKA (reference sequence).

The chain links TRBV10-3 to TRBJ2-7, with 8 bases lining up with TRBD1. The CDR3 totals 12 residues. The V segment lost 10 bases and the J segment 2 bases; nucleotides outside the gene matches: 4. Looked up from germline, CDR1 is ENHRY and CDR2 is SYGVKD. CDR3 nucleotide sequence: TGTGCCAACGGACAGGGCGCCTACGAGCAGTACTTC. It is translated as CANGQGAYEQYF.

The chain combines TRBV20-1 with TRBJ2-7; D is uncertain. This CDR3 contains 16 residues. Germline CDR1 is DFQATT and CDR2 is SNEGSKA (reference sequence). Trimming shortened V by 2 bases and J by 3 bases, and 20 bases separated the two germline ends. The CDR3 here is CSARPASEWTLYEQYF. CDR3 bases: TGCAGTGCTAGACCCGCATCGGAGTGGACCCTCTACGAGCAGTACTTC.

The chain carries TRBV3-1 and TRBJ2-2, with D possibly TRBD1 on 6 matching bases. The ends were cut back, 0 bases at V and 5 bases at J, with 13 bases in the middle. CDR3 length equals 16 residues. Looked up from germline, CDR1 is LGHDT and CDR2 is YNNKEL (reference sequence). The CDR3 region has the DNA TGTGCCAGCAGCCAAGACAGGGGAATGAGGACCGGGGAGCTGTTTTTT. This codes for CASSQDRGMRTGELFF.

This chain links TRBV12-3 or TRBV12-4 with TRBJ2-3; 10 nucleotides line up with TRBD2. V lost 5 bases, J lost 2 bases, and 16 bases stayed unmatched. CDR3 length: 19 amino acids. CDR3 sequence (DNA): TGTGCCAGCAGTGCCTTTAAAGGACTAGCGGAATATCACACAGATACGCAGTATTTT. This encodes CASSAFKGLAEYHTDTQYF.